The 27 T cell receptor beta chains presented below share a single source sample, sequenced in a study of spatial heterogeneity in lung cancer. Stated time point: sample taken at primary tumor resection. Study outcomes and limitations: Tumor mutation counts were tracked by expanded intratumoral alpha and beta TCR counts.

A single record per CDR3 protein comes from TCRdb applying MiXCR to the 5' RACE reads. Of about 4,500 distinct CDR3 sequences in the sample, under 7.5% were seen once. For these TCRs, the target antigens are not known. Sequencing used lung tumor tissue, obtained at surgery. The receptors stem from a male donor with early-stage non-small cell lung cancer.

This clonotype is medium-sized by share. The V call is TRBV6-5, the J call TRBJ2-7, with D hard to call. From germline, CDR1 is MNHEY and CDR2 SVGAGI. CDR3 length: 15 amino acids. V dropped 5 bases and J dropped 2 bases, with 16 bases sitting between them. Here the CDR3 reads CASSAGSYYPYEQYF. In nucleotides, the CDR3 is TGTGCCAGCAGTGCCGGGTCTTATTACCCCTACGAGCAGTACTTC.

This clonotype was recorded many times. The CDR3 reads CASSPQGDAYEQYF. The CDR3 region has the DNA TGTGCCAGCTCACCCCAGGGGGATGCCTACGAGCAGTACTTC. The chain couples TRBV18 to TRBJ2-7; 7 bases line up with TRBD1. CDR3 size: 14 residues. With V trimmed by 3 bases and J by 2 bases, 4 bases remained unmatched. CDR1 is KGHSH, CDR2 LQKENI, per germline.

This clonotype rates as medium-sized. V usage is TRBV20-1 and J usage is TRBJ2-1; TRBD2 might be the D (7 bases). The length of the CDR3 is 17 residues. Germline values: CDR1 DFQATT, CDR2 SNEGSKA (reference sequence). V lost 1 base, J lost 10 bases, and 26 bases lay in between. The CDR3 sequence is CSARASSGGAGLVEQFF. CDR3 nucleotides: TGCAGTGCTAGAGCGAGCAGTGGGGGGGCCGGGTTAGTAGAGCAGTTCTTC.

V and J are TRBV10-3 and TRBJ2-4; D unclear. The V and J ends lost 3 bases and 3 bases respectively, with 9 bases between them. This CDR3 is built from 14 residues. Germline values: CDR1 ENHRY, CDR2 SYGVKD. CDR3 in amino acids: CAISDSAVKNIQYF. CDR3 DNA: TGTGCCATCAGTGATTCCGCAGTCAAAAACATTCAGTACTTC.

This clonotype has more than one count but fewer than ten. The chain is built from TRBV27 and TRBJ2-2; either TRBD1 or TRBD2 may fit D (5 bases each). Trimming took 3 bases from V and 4 from J, leaving 9 bases between them. CDR3 size: 14 residues. Germline values: CDR1 MNHEY, CDR2 SMNVEV (reference sequence). The CDR3 nucleotides read TGTGCCAGCAGTTTCTGGGACGGCACCGGGGAGCTGTTTTTT. Translating gives CASSFWDGTGELFF.

At least ten counts were recorded for this clonotype. The rearrangement links TRBV7-2 to TRBJ2-3; D possibly corresponds to TRBD2 (6 bases). Trimming pared 5 bases from V and 6 bases from J, leaving 15 bases between. The CDR3 spans 14 residues. CDR1 and CDR2 from the germline V gene are SGHTA and FQGNSA. CDR3 coding DNA: TGTGCCAGCAGCCCAGCCGGGGGTCGGGATACGCAGTATTTT. It translates to CASSPAGGRDTQYF.

This clonotype has at least ten counts. J is TRBJ2-5 and V is TRBV20-1, with 7 nucleotides matching TRBD1. The CDR3 runs to 14 residues. Trimming took 5 bases from V and 5 from J; bases not matched to a gene: 11. CDR1 and CDR2 from the germline V gene are DFQATT and SNEGSKA (reference sequence). CDR3 sequence: CSAGQVKGAETQYF. The DNA of the CDR3 is TGCAGTGCTGGGCAGGTGAAGGGGGCTGAGACCCAGTACTTC.

V and J are TRBV12-3 or TRBV12-4 and TRBJ1-2; D is unresolved. This CDR3 has 11 amino acids. V lost 5 bases to trimming and J lost 3 bases, with 4 bases between them. CDR3 nucleotide sequence: TGTGCCAGCAGTATCTACTATGGCTACACCTTC. The encoded protein is CASSIYYGYTF.

This clonotype is medium-sized in the sample. This chain uses TRBV28 with TRBJ2-7; D gene uncertain. The CDR3 loop spans 16 amino acids. Between the trimmed V and J ends, which lost 6 bases and 0 bases, there was a span of 18 bases. CDR1 and CDR2 (germline): MDHEN, SYDVKM. The DNA for the CDR3 is TGTGCCAGCAGCCAACCGACTTCTACGATCTCCTACGAGCAGTACTTC. The encoded protein is CASSQPTSTISYEQYF. The full variable domain, in which reference TRBV28 and TRBJ2-7 provide the parts outside the CDR3, is DVKVTQSSRYLVKRTGEKVFLECVQDMDHENMFWYRQDPGLGLRLIYFSYDVKMKEKGDIPEGYSVSREKKERFSLILESASTNQTSMYLCASSQPTSTISYEQYFGPGTRLTVT.

This clonotype was seen many times. J is TRBJ2-2 and V is TRBV7-6; 7 bases are a match to TRBD1. The length of the CDR3 is 16 residues. Germline assignment: CDR1 SGHVS and CDR2 FNYEAQ. Trimming removed 5 bases from V and 6 bases from J; junction bases left unmatched: 12. As DNA, the CDR3 is TGTGCCAGCAGCCCTCACGGACAGGATGGGCCCGGGGAGCTGTTTTTT. Its translation: CASSPHGQDGPGELFF.

This clonotype is labeled as medium-sized. The chain's CDR3 is CASSPLGDRGYGYTF. CDR3 DNA sequence: TGTGCCAGCAGTCCCCTAGGGGACAGAGGCTATGGCTACACCTTC. This chain joins TRBV28 and TRBJ1-2, with 7 bases matching TRBD1. Per germline, CDR1 MDHEN and CDR2 SYDVKM. The length of the CDR3 is 15 residues. Trimming at V came to 5 bases and at J to 4 bases, leaving 10 bases not matched to a gene.

This clonotype is medium-sized in the sample. The chain is built from TRBV28 and TRBJ2-5, with 10 bases identical to TRBD1. CDR3 length equals 17 residues. With V trimmed by 2 bases and J by 1 base, 7 bases remained unmatched. The germline V gene has CDR1 MDHEN and CDR2 SYDVKM. The CDR3 loop reads CASSLAGDRGLQETQYF. The CDR3, as DNA: TGTGCCAGCAGTTTAGCCGGGGACAGGGGCCTCCAAGAGACCCAGTACTTC.

This clonotype is categorized as medium-sized (0.01 to 0.1%). The chain couples TRBV7-3 to TRBJ2-7; TRBD2 agrees at 11 bases. Germline V gene sequence: CDR1 SGHTA, CDR2 FQGTGA. Unmatched junction bases numbered 5, after V lost 1 base and J lost 3 bases. This CDR3 spans 16 amino acids. CDR3 loop: CASSLNPSGGIYEQYF. CDR3 bases: TGTGCCAGCAGCTTAAATCCTAGCGGGGGGATCTACGAGCAGTACTTC.

This clonotype is medium-sized (0.01 to 0.1%) by share. The rearrangement joins TRBV11-2 to TRBJ1-2; 7 bases are a match to TRBD1. Looked up from germline, CDR1 is SGHAT and CDR2 is FQNNGV. CDR3 size: 14 residues. V trimming: 5 bases; J trimming: 4 bases; junction bases outside the gene matches: 7. The CDR3 loop reads CASSPTTGIYGYTF. In DNA, the CDR3 is TGTGCCAGCAGCCCCACGACAGGGATCTATGGCTACACCTTC.

This clonotype was counted only a few times. This chain uses TRBV12-3 or TRBV12-4 with TRBJ2-1; D may be TRBD2 (5 bases). The CDR3 sequence is 15 residues long. The V end was cut by 4 bases, the J end by 9 bases, with 19 bases between. The CDR3 DNA reads as TGTGCCAGCAGTTCGACTGGAGCAGCGGAGTTTGAGCAGTTCTTC. Its protein product is CASSSTGAAEFEQFF.

This chain connects TRBV4-3 to TRBJ2-5; D uncertain. The germline V gene has CDR1 LGHNA and CDR2 YSLEER. The length of the CDR3 is 16 residues. Between the trimmed V and J ends, which lost 3 bases and 2 bases, there was a span of 16 bases. The CDR3 DNA follows: TGCGCCAGCAGCCAGGAAGTGGGCAGTACGCAAGAGACCCAGTACTTC. Protein sequence: CASSQEVGSTQETQYF.

The J gene is TRBJ2-3, the V gene TRBV28; 9 positions match TRBD2. With 4 bases clipped from V and 3 bases from J, the junction kept 5 bases outside the gene matches. Germline loops: CDR1 MDHEN, CDR2 SYDVKM. This CDR3 contains 15 residues. CDR3 coding DNA: TGTGCCAGCAGTTCCCTAAGCGGGAGGACAGATACGCAGTATTTT. Amino acids: CASSSLSGRTDTQYF.

This clonotype was observed many times. The V gene is TRBV7-2, the J gene TRBJ2-1; 7 nucleotides align to TRBD1. The germline V gene has CDR1 SGHTA and CDR2 FQGNSA. J gave up 8 bases and V 1 base, and 14 bases lay outside the gene matches. The CDR3 sequence is 17 residues long. CDR3 sequence (DNA): TGTGCCAGCAGCTTAGGACAGGGCTCGGTGGATGGGGATGAGCAGTTCTTC. This gives the protein CASSLGQGSVDGDEQFF.

This clonotype is deemed medium-sized (0.01 to 0.1%). The chain combines TRBV7-9 with TRBJ1-2; 7 bases align to TRBD1. Germline lookup yields CDR1 SEHNR and CDR2 FQNEAQ (reference sequence). The length of the CDR3 is 13 residues. Germline trimming cut 5 bases from V and 5 bases from J; bases unmatched to any gene: 5. In DNA form, the CDR3 reads TGTGCCAGCAGCCACGGACAGGCTTATGGCTACACCTTC. Translating it yields CASSHGQAYGYTF.

By share, this clonotype ranks as medium-sized. The chain employs TRBV20-1 and TRBJ2-1; D remains unclear. Trimming took 6 bases from V and 0 from J, leaving 12 bases between them. This CDR3 has 14 amino acids. The germline V gene encodes CDR1 DFQATT and CDR2 SNEGSKA (reference sequence). The CDR3 spells CSAGTPSSYNEQFF. CDR3 DNA sequence: TGCAGTGCCGGAACCCCGAGCTCCTACAATGAGCAGTTCTTC.

Sample share makes this clonotype medium-sized. The V gene is TRBV12-3 or TRBV12-4, the J gene TRBJ2-1; possibly TRBD1 for D (6 bases). This CDR3 is 16 amino acids long. V lost 5 bases and J 4 bases, leaving 18 bases between the germline ends. CDR3 nucleotides: TGTGCCAGCAGTCCAGACAGGCCGTCAATATACAATGAGCAGTTCTTC. It translates to CASSPDRPSIYNEQFF.

This clonotype has a count of ten or more. The V gene is TRBV4-1, the J gene TRBJ1-2; D not resolved. Germline CDR1 and CDR2: MGHRA and YSYEKL. Between the trimmed V and J ends, which lost 2 bases and 4 bases, there was a span of 11 bases. The CDR3 extends over 14 amino acids. The CDR3 protein is CASSQSVGIYGYTF. In DNA form, the CDR3 reads TGCGCCAGCAGCCAATCGGTAGGCATCTATGGCTACACCTTC.

The chain employs TRBV4-3 and TRBJ2-7; D tentatively fits TRBD1 or TRBD2 (6 bases each). Germline CDR1 and CDR2: LGHNA and YSLEER. The CDR3 length is 15 residues. The ends were cut back, 3 bases at V and 3 bases at J, with 15 bases in the middle. CDR3 sequence: CASSQSLGGGYEQYF. The CDR3, as DNA: TGCGCCAGCAGCCAGTCCCTTGGAGGGGGCTACGAGCAGTACTTC.

By proportion, this clonotype is medium-sized (0.01 to 0.1%). The chain links TRBV6-5 to TRBJ1-2; a possible D gene is TRBD1 (6 bases). CDR1 and CDR2 (germline): MNHEY, SVGAGI. V was cut by 5 bases and J by 3 bases, with 7 bases left in between. The CDR3 covers 12 residues. CDR3 region: CASSRTDYGYTF. The CDR3, as DNA: TGTGCCAGCAGTCGGACAGACTATGGCTACACCTTC.

This clonotype ranks as medium-sized. The gene calls are TRBV28 and TRBJ1-5; a weak D match, TRBD1 (6 bases). Germline V gene lookup returns CDR1 MDHEN and CDR2 SYDVKM. Trimming took 2 bases from V and 5 from J, leaving 10 bases between them. There are 14 residues in the CDR3. CDR3 bases: TGTGCCAGCAGTTTAACGGGGGGGCATCAGCCCCAGCATTTT. This sequence encodes CASSLTGGHQPQHF.

Sample share makes this clonotype medium-sized. V is TRBV11-2 and J is TRBJ2-5; 14 positions agree with TRBD2. This CDR3 has 16 amino acids. The V gene's germline CDR1 is SGHAT and CDR2 FQNNGV. V gave up 6 bases and J gave up 6 bases; unmatched junction bases: 9. Written as DNA, the CDR3 is TGTGCCAGCAGGGGGACTAGCGGGGGCACGGTTAAGACCCAGTACTTC. Protein product: CASRGTSGGTVKTQYF.

This clonotype was seen repeatedly, ten times or more. The chain joins TRBV4-3 to TRBJ2-3; D is perhaps TRBD1 or TRBD2 (6 bases each). Germline CDR1 LGHNA, CDR2 YSLEER. V lost 0 bases and J 5 bases, leaving 15 bases between the germline ends. This CDR3 contains 16 residues. The CDR3 DNA sequence: TGCGCCAGCAGCCAAGAACGGATCGGGGGACAAGATACGCAGTATTTT. This translates into CASSQERIGGQDTQYF.